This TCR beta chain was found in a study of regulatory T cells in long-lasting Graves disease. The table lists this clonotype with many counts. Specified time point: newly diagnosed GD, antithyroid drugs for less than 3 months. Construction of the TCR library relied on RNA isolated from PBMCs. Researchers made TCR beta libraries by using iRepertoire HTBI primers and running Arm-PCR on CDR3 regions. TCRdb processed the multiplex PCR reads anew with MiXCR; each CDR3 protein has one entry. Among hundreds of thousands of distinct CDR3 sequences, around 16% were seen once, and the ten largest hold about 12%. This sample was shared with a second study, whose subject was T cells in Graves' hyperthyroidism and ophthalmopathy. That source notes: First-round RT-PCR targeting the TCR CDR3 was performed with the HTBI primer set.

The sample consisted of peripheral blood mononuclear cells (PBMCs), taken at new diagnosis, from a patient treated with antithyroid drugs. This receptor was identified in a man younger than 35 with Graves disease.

CDR3 in amino acids: CASNAAGRGQETQYF. The CDR3 DNA reads as TGTGCCAGCAACGCCGCTGGACGCGGCCAAGAGACCCAGTACTTC. V usage is TRBV2 and J usage is TRBJ2-5; D unresolved. Trimming cost V 7 bases and J 1 base, with 16 bases left between them. The germline V gene encodes CDR1 SNHLY and CDR2 FYNNEI. The CDR3 loop spans 15 amino acids.